This TCR beta chain was identified during a study of blood T cell repertoires in COVID-19 (dated by TCRdb to the early 2020s). In the study overall: Samples covering the acute and convalescent phases of COVID-19 were provided by collaborators in the United States, Italy and Spain. The material from the prospective study consisted of cDNA or gDNA derived from T cells, B-cell-depleted T cells, or PBMCs. The sample metadata nearly always contained a de-identified subject ID, COVID-19 status, age in years and sex. The dataset comprised deeply sampled blood TCRbeta repertoires from subjects exposed to, actively infected with, or recovered from COVID-19. The repertoires were released in a freely available public database intended as a resource for research on the immune response to SARS-CoV-2. Samples came from the ongoing ImmuneRACE study (first 160 participants) plus 1,254 subjects from 6 global collaborators. Where HLA class I and class II types were available, the types were taken from metadata supplied by the sample provider, not from assay-based typing.

Another Seattle source contributed samples from volunteer blood donors who had recovered from COVID-19. Each collaborating institution followed its own protocols to collect whole blood in K2EDTA tubes. For TCRbeta analysis, collaborators shipped samples in one of three forms: frozen whole blood, isolated PBMCs, or DNA extracted from either of those sample types. TCRbeta CDR3 regions were amplified from genomic DNA using the immunoSEQ Assay, a bias-controlled multiplex PCR. Processing in the source paper ran as follows. Within the assay, amplification of reference gene primers was used to estimate how many nucleated cells each sample contained. To quantify the absolute abundance of each unique TCRbeta CDR3 rearrangement, sequence reads were collapsed and filtered. For each sample, productive Simpson clonality was calculated as the square root of Simpson's diversity index over productive rearrangements. Held by TCRdb, this immuneACCESS table contains in-frame sequences only and omits some clones. Under half of the omission traces to an unresolved V gene where checked; the cause of the rest is unknown. The V and J calls and clone size are taken from that table; D and trimming were inferred from the DNA. For this sample there are 150,000 or so clones; about 85% appear just once. Of the sample, 0.95% to 1.5% is held by the ten largest clones.

Taken from the germline V gene (reference sequence), the CDR1 and CDR2 loops are SGHKS and YYEKEE. From the cysteine through the phenylalanine, the CDR3 covers 17 amino acids. The read is trimmed to its CDR3 DNA, 51 bases read in frame from base 1. V is trimmed back by 3 bases and J by 0 bases, and the junction contains 9 bases that no gene match accounts for. Regarding this clone: Its antigen is currently not known. No base quality information exists; no much larger clone differs at one position.

Study-wide findings and limitations: The amount of clinical and demographic metadata varied by source and participant and was provided uncurated.

The clonotype comes from a man aged 55 to 70 who had recovered from COVID-19. The source material was peripheral blood. The V gene is TRBV5-5 and the J gene is TRBJ1-5; 7 bases in the middle match TRBD1. The DNA sequence reads TGTGCCAGCAGCTACCGGGACAGCGGATATAGCAATCAGCCCCAGCATTTT. Translation gives CASSYRDSGYSNQPQHF.